This T cell receptor (beta chain) was sequenced for a study of molecular identifiers for immune sequencing clone quantification. Points on this clonotype: Its antigen remains unidentified.

Findings and limits, study-wide: Clonotypes surpassing 20 RNA copies contained over 99% of effector molecules, versus under 1% in naive cells.

Germline V gene sequence: CDR1 GTSNPN, CDR2 SVGIG (reference sequence). The V end lost 6 bases, the J end lost 6 bases, and 8 bases lay between the germline ends. The CDR3 runs to 11 residues. MiXCR was run by TCRdb on the PCR reads, yielding one entry per CDR3 protein. This sample has tens of thousands of distinct CDR3 sequences; roughly 25% occur once, and the top ten carry 0.6% to 0.9%. Sequenced sample: naive CD8+ T cells from blood, with Jurkat cell RNA spiked in. The subset is: FACS-sorted CD8+CD4-CCR7+CD45RA+ naive T cells. The sequence was collected from a human donor in good health. Some libraries in this study had Jurkat cell RNA spiked in. V is TRBV30 and J is TRBJ2-2; D remains unclear. CDR3 sequence (DNA): TGTGCCTGCGGGCCCTCCGGGGAGCTGTTTTTT. This encodes CACGPSGELFF.